This T cell receptor (beta chain) originates from a study of control samples from healthy donors and cancer patients. Data came from immunoSEQ multiplex PCR; TCRdb stores just in-frame clones and leaves some out. The sample has roughly 120,000 clones; just over 90% are singletons. Trimming stripped 5 bases from V and 2 bases from J, with 15 bases between. Per the germline V gene, CDR1 is SEHNR and CDR2 is FQNEAQ (reference sequence). The CDR3 runs 16 residues. The TCR comes from a man over 45 with head and neck cancer. The chain recombines TRBV7-9 with TRBJ2-2, with D maybe TRBD1 (5 bases). The sequencing sample was made of PBMCs. This CDR3 is CASSSLGQGNTGELFF. Here the CDR3 DNA reads TGTGCCAGCAGCAGCCTAGGGCAGGGAAACACCGGGGAGCTGTTTTTT.